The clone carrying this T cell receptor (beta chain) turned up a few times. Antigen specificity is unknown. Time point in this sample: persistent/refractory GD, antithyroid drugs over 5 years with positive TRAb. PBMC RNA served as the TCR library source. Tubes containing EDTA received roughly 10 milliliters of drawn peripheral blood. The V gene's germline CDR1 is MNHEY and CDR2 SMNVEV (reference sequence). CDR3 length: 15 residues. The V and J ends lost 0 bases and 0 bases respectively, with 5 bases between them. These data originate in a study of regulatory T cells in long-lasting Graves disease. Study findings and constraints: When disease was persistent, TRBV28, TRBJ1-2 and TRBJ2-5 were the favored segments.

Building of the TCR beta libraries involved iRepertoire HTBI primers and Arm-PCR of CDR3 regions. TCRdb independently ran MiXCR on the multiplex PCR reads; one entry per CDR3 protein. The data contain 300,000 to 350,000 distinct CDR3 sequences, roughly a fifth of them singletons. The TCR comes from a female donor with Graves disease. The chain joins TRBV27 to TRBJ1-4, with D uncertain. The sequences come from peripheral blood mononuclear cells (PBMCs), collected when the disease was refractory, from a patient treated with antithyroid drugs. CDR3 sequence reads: CASSLSRSTNEKLFF. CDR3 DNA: TGTGCCAGCAGTTTATCCAGATCAACTAATGAAAAACTGTTTTTT.